The rows below give T cell receptor beta chains drawn from one sample of a study of blood T cell repertoires in COVID-19. Only in-frame clones appear in the TCRdb table, and some are missing; sequencing was by immunoSEQ multiplex PCR. The sample yields 50,000 to 60,000 clones, approximately 82% seen once. Input material: peripheral blood. The receptors originated from a human donor in a cohort sampled during active or convalescent COVID-19. CDR3s include the opening cysteine and the closing phenylalanine or tryptophan. Fields, in order: CDR3 length, J gene, V gene, clone size, D gene, CDR3 DNA, CDR3 protein. D genes are given only for firm matches. Some rows have no size entry. The others give once, few or many, or a class for an expanded clone.

length: 15; J: TRBJ1-4; V: TRBV19; size: few; D: -; DNA: TGTGCCAGTAGCGTCGCTGGGACACGAAATGAAAAACTGTTTTTT; CDR3: CASSVAGTRNEKLFF
length: 15; J: TRBJ2-1; V: TRBV29-1; size: -; D: TRBD1; DNA: TGCAGCGTCGAAAACCGACAGGGGGCTGGGAATGAGCAGTTCTTC; CDR3: CSVENRQGAGNEQFF
length: 13; J: TRBJ1-2; V: TRBV4-3; size: -; D: TRBD1; DNA: TGCGCCAGCAGCCTGACAGGGAACTATGGCTACACCTTC; CDR3: CASSLTGNYGYTF
length: 14; J: TRBJ1-6; V: TRBV19; size: -; D: TRBD1; DNA: TGTGCCACTCGCCCCGGGACAGGGGGTTCACCCCTCCACTTT; CDR3: CATRPGTGGSPLHF
length: 13; J: TRBJ2-7; V: TRBV18; size: -; D: -; DNA: TGTGCCAGCTCTCCAACAGCTCAATACGAGCAGTACTTC; CDR3: CASSPTAQYEQYF
length: 14; J: TRBJ1-2; V: TRBV9; size: once; D: -; DNA: TGTGCCAGCAGCGGCGGACTTTCGGTCTATGGCTACACCTTC; CDR3: CASSGGLSVYGYTF
length: 15; J: TRBJ2-1; V: TRBV5-1; size: -; D: TRBD2; DNA: TGCGCCAGCAGTTCGGGGACTAGCGGCCAAAATGAGCAGTTCTTC; CDR3: CASSSGTSGQNEQFF
length: 15; J: TRBJ2-5; V: TRBV4-3; size: -; D: TRBD2; DNA: TGCGCCAGCAGCCAGGCGGGGGGGGGCCAAGAGACCCAGTACTTC; CDR3: CASSQAGGGQETQYF
length: 14; J: TRBJ1-1; V: TRBV7-3; size: -; D: -; DNA: TGTGCCAGCAGCCCCTACGGCGGGGACACTGAAGCTTTCTTT; CDR3: CASSPYGGDTEAFF
length: 15; J: TRBJ1-4; V: TRBV30; size: few; D: -; DNA: TGTGCCTGGAGTGTACAAGGGGGAAGGAATGAAAAACTGTTTTTT; CDR3: CAWSVQGGRNEKLFF
length: 13; J: TRBJ2-2; V: TRBV12-3/TRBV12-4; size: -; D: TRBD1; DNA: TGTGCCAGCTGCACAGGGGGTACCGGGGAGCTGTTTTTT; CDR3: CASCTGGTGELFF
length: 15; J: TRBJ2-1; V: TRBV19; size: -; D: TRBD2; DNA: TGTGCCAGTAGTGTAACTAGCGGGGGAACCAATGAGCAGTTCTTC; CDR3: CASSVTSGGTNEQFF
length: 15; J: TRBJ2-7; V: TRBV18; size: -; D: TRBD2; DNA: TGTGCCAGCTCGCAAACTGGGACTAGCGGGTACGAGCAGTACTTC; CDR3: CASSQTGTSGYEQYF